These T cell receptor beta chains were read from a single sample in a study of shared clonotypes between healthy human individuals. The table came from immunoSEQ multiplex PCR; TCRdb's copy has only in-frame clones and leaves some out. The table records over a million clones, approximately 72% of them present only once. Sequenced input: memory CD4+ T cells sorted from blood. These receptor sequences come from a young man in good health. Both conserved end residues are part of each CDR3. Each record gives: J gene, CDR3 length, V gene, CDR3 protein.

J gene: TRBJ2-7
CDR3 length: 14
V gene: TRBV7-2
CDR3 protein: CASSRGGGWDEQYF

J gene: TRBJ2-2
CDR3 length: 14
V gene: TRBV7-3
CDR3 protein: CASSLTDAAGELFF

J gene: TRBJ2-1
CDR3 length: 15
V gene: TRBV7-2
CDR3 protein: CASSRTGTTNNEQFF

J gene: TRBJ2-2
CDR3 length: 17
V gene: TRBV7-9
CDR3 protein: CASTSLSPRGSTGELFF

J gene: TRBJ2-3
CDR3 length: 14
V gene: TRBV5-1
CDR3 protein: CASSLGKGTDTQYF

J gene: TRBJ2-5
CDR3 length: 15
V gene: TRBV7-9
CDR3 protein: CASSLVWDRGETQYF

J gene: TRBJ1-5
CDR3 length: 15
V gene: TRBV28
CDR3 protein: CASSSSGGTGQPQHF

J gene: TRBJ1-1
CDR3 length: 15
V gene: TRBV11-3
CDR3 protein: CASSRTGGKGTEAFF

J gene: TRBJ2-7
CDR3 length: 15
V gene: TRBV2
CDR3 protein: CAMDRVGGPPYEQYF

J gene: TRBJ2-2
CDR3 length: 13
V gene: TRBV7-2
CDR3 protein: CASSPEGAGELFF

J gene: TRBJ2-6
CDR3 length: 15
V gene: TRBV14
CDR3 protein: CASSHLRTGANVLTF

J gene: TRBJ1-6
CDR3 length: 15
V gene: TRBV19
CDR3 protein: CASSRTVSYNSPLHF

J gene: TRBJ2-7
CDR3 length: 14
V gene: TRBV6-5
CDR3 protein: CASRQGISAYEQYF

J gene: TRBJ2-1
CDR3 length: 14
V gene: TRBV7-9
CDR3 protein: CASSLLGAGNEQFF

J gene: TRBJ2-3
CDR3 length: 15
V gene: TRBV5-1
CDR3 protein: CASSRDSYGTDTQYF

J gene: TRBJ2-7
CDR3 length: 16
V gene: TRBV25-1
CDR3 protein: CASSPLNMGGSYEQYF

J gene: TRBJ2-1
CDR3 length: 16
V gene: TRBV7-6
CDR3 protein: CASSLGLSGGLYEQFF

J gene: TRBJ2-7
CDR3 length: 16
V gene: TRBV19
CDR3 protein: CASSIGARGVTYEQYF

J gene: TRBJ2-1
CDR3 length: 15
V gene: TRBV7-2
CDR3 protein: CASSPGTGRSHEQFF

J gene: TRBJ2-1
CDR3 length: 11
V gene: TRBV2
CDR3 protein: CASSEAGEQFF

J gene: TRBJ2-7
CDR3 length: 18
V gene: TRBV7-2
CDR3 protein: CASSPRTSGSLTGTEQYF

J gene: TRBJ2-3
CDR3 length: 16
V gene: TRBV14
CDR3 protein: CASSLTGTGVTDTQYF

J gene: TRBJ1-4
CDR3 length: 15
V gene: TRBV5-1
CDR3 protein: CASRRDRGANEKLFF

J gene: TRBJ2-7
CDR3 length: 14
V gene: TRBV7-2
CDR3 protein: CASSLASGIQEQYF

J gene: TRBJ2-7
CDR3 length: 16
V gene: TRBV25-1
CDR3 protein: CASSEYTGTGIYEQYF